Presented here are 9 T cell receptor beta chains from one specimen sequenced in a study of blood T cell repertoires in COVID-19. TCRdb's copy holds only in-frame clones and misses some; the assay was immunoSEQ multiplex PCR. The repertoire holds fewer than 250,000 clones, with approximately 85% as singletons. The sample taken for sequencing was peripheral blood. These receptors all come from a man aged 45-65 years with acute or convalescent COVID-19.

The chain is built from TRBV5-4 and TRBJ1-3; 10 nucleotides line up with TRBD1. There are 16 residues in the CDR3. The germline V gene encodes CDR1 SGHNT and CDR2 YYREEE (reference sequence). The J segment lost 4 bases and the V segment lost 1 base, leaving 5 bases of the junction unmatched. CDR3 sequence reads: CASSLQTGGAGNTIYF. The CDR3 DNA reads TGTGCCAGCAGCTTGCAGACAGGGGGCGCCGGAAACACCATATATTTT.

The gene calls are TRBV5-1 and TRBJ1-1; D is perhaps TRBD1 (5 bases). CDR1 is SGHRS and CDR2 is YFSETQ in the germline V gene. V gave up 5 bases and J gave up 7 bases, with 18 bases separating them. The CDR3 runs to 14 residues. The CDR3 coding sequence is TGCGCCAGCAGAGATAAAGGGGAGGTTTTTGAAGCTTTCTTT. This gives the protein CASRDKGEVFEAFF.

V usage is TRBV15 and J usage is TRBJ2-7; 7 nucleotides match TRBD1. CDR3 length equals 14 residues. CDR1 and CDR2 from the germline V gene are LNHNV and YYDKDF (reference sequence). V lost 2 bases and J lost 2; bases outside the gene matches: 3. The CDR3 DNA is TGTGCCACCAGCAGATCAGGGGGACCCTACGAGCAGTACTTC. Protein product: CATSRSGGPYEQYF.

The chain recombines TRBV12-3 or TRBV12-4 with TRBJ1-2; 7 bases map to TRBD1. Trimming removed 2 bases from V and 6 bases from J; junction bases left unmatched: 3. CDR3 length: 13 residues. CDR3 sequence: CASSLNDRDGYTF. The CDR3 bases are TGTGCCAGCAGTTTAAACGACAGGGATGGCTACACCTTC.

The chain uses TRBV6-6 and TRBJ1-5; D possibly corresponds to TRBD1 (5 bases). The CDR3 consists of 14 residues. From germline, CDR1 is MNHNY and CDR2 SVGAGI (reference sequence). Trimming took 4 bases from V and 0 from J, leaving 7 bases between them. DNA of the CDR3: TGTGCCAGCAGTTCCAGGGATAGCAATCAGCCCCAGCATTTT. Its translation is CASSSRDSNQPQHF.

The rearrangement links TRBV6-1 to TRBJ2-1; perhaps TRBD1 as D (6 bases). Deletions cut 2 bases from V and 7 bases from J, with 15 bases between. This CDR3 is built from 15 residues. CDR1 is MNHNS, CDR2 SASEGT, per germline. The CDR3 sequence: CASSEPGQSGNEQFF. Written as DNA, the CDR3 is TGTGCCAGCAGTGAACCGGGACAAAGTGGGAATGAGCAGTTCTTC.

This clone was recorded only once. This rearrangement joins TRBV5-6 to TRBJ2-1, with D unclear. The germline gives CDR1 SGHDT, CDR2 YYEEEE. The V gene lost 3 bases and the J gene lost 9 bases, with 7 bases spanning the gap. This CDR3 is built from 11 residues. CDR3 sequence reads: CASSSTIEQFF. In nucleotides, the CDR3 is TGTGCCAGCAGCTCTACGATTGAGCAGTTCTTC. Supplemented by reference TRBV5-6 and TRBJ2-1, the full variable domain reads DAGVTQSPTHLIKTRGQQVTLRCSPKSGHDTVSWYQQALGQGPQFIFQYYEEEERQRGNFPDRFSGHQFPNYSSELNVNALLLGDSALYLCASSSTIEQFFGPGTRLTVL.

The chain couples TRBV7-6 to TRBJ2-1, with 12 positions matching TRBD2. The V segment lost 4 bases and the J segment 7 bases; nucleotides outside the gene matches: 8. This CDR3 comprises 16 residues. Per germline, CDR1 SGHVS and CDR2 FNYEAQ. The CDR3 region is CASSSPPSGGANEQFF. DNA of the CDR3: TGTGCCAGCAGCTCCCCCCCTAGCGGGGGGGCTAATGAGCAGTTCTTC. The full variable domain, in which reference TRBV7-6 and TRBJ2-1 provide the parts outside the CDR3, is GAGVSQSPRYKVTKRGQDVALRCDPISGHVSLYWYRQALGQGPEFLTYFNYEAQQDKSGLPNDRFSAERPEGSISTLTIQRTEQRDSAMYRCASSSPPSGGANEQFFGPGTRLTVL.

The rearrangement uses TRBV14 and TRBJ1-4; TRBD1 matches 7 bases. Germline CDR1 reads SGHDN; CDR2 reads FVKESK. The V segment lost 7 bases and the J segment 8 bases; nucleotides outside the gene matches: 7. The CDR3 spans 13 residues. CDR3 bases: TGTGCCAGCAACAATCCAGGGGGAGAAAAACTGTTTTTT. Translation: CASNNPGGEKLFF.